The 2 T cell receptor beta chains listed next were all sequenced from one sample in a study of regulatory T cells in long-lasting Graves disease. This sample's time point: newly diagnosed GD, antithyroid drugs for less than 3 months. RNA extracted from PBMCs served as the sequencing template. According to the study, TCR beta libraries were built with iRepertoire HTBI primers and CDR3-region Arm-PCR. Using its own MiXCR run on the multiplex PCR reads, TCRdb lists one record per CDR3 protein. The top ten clones hold 10% of a sample with 450,000 to 600,000 distinct CDR3 sequences, approximately 15% of them seen once. In addition, the sample was reused for a study of T cells in Graves' hyperthyroidism and ophthalmopathy.

The sequencing here drew on peripheral blood mononuclear cells (PBMCs), taken at new diagnosis, from a patient treated with antithyroid drugs. Source of these receptors: a man aged 25-45 years with Graves disease.

This clonotype was seen a few times. This may be a read error: a much more frequent sequence differs by one nucleotide. The chain employs TRBV7-2 and TRBJ2-3; unclear D gene. V was pared by 11 bases and J by 1 base, with 13 bases between. The germline V gene encodes CDR1 SGHTA and CDR2 FQGNSA. The CDR3 loop spans 13 amino acids. This CDR3 is CAGADLGTDTQYF. CDR3 bases: TGTGCCGGCGCGGATCTCGGCACAGATACGCAGTATTTT.

The table lists this clonotype with a few counts. CDR3 region: CASSDEFTNTDTQYF. DNA of the CDR3: TGTGCCAGCAGTGATGAGTTCACCAACACAGATACGCAGTATTTT. The rearrangement uses TRBV25-1 and TRBJ2-3; no firm D call. The CDR3 is 15 amino acids. Germline V lookup: CDR1 MGHDK, CDR2 SYGVNS. V was clipped by 3 bases and J by 2 bases, with 12 bases between them.